The entry that follows covers one T cell receptor (beta chain) sequence. This entry comes from a study of CD8+ T cells in alopecia areata. Across the whole study: A 6-month period off drug followed tofacitinib, which lasted 6 to 18 months. Using the percentage of affected scalp area, treated patients' severity was scored.

Noted treatment: oral pan-JAK inhibitor, 5-10 mg twice daily. Isolation of CD4+ and CD8+ T cells from PBMCs was achieved by sorting. The CDR3 consists of 13 residues. The junction had 4 bases not matched to a gene; V was cut back by 5 bases and J by 3 bases. CDR1 is SQVTM and CDR2 is ANQGSEA in the germline V gene. cDNA reverse transcribed from extracted RNA served as the sequencing template. Profiled with immunoSEQ multiplex PCR; TCRdb holds only in-frame clones, not every one. The sample lists approximately 180,000 clones; approximately 67% were seen once. The V and J genes are TRBV29-1 and TRBJ2-7, with TRBD2 identical over 10 bases. This TCR was sampled from a human donor with alopecia areata. The material sequenced was CD4+ T cells sorted from blood, taken at week 49, from a patient treated with tofacitinib. The DNA of the CDR3 is TGCAGCGTTCGGGCTAGCGGGGGCTACGAGCAGTACTTC. This encodes CSVRASGGYEQYF.